One and the same sample provided the 26 T cell receptor beta chains below, sequenced in a study of cytomegalovirus exposure and HLA in healthy donors. PCR amplification relied on 60 Vbeta primers (plus 13 Jbeta primers). TCRdb's copy holds only in-frame clones and misses some; the assay was immunoSEQ multiplex PCR. The sample has some 130,000 clones, about 70% seen once. Sequenced: PBMCs. These receptors were collected from a male donor in good health and CMV-seronegative.

The chain has TRBV30 and TRBJ2-1, with 10 bases identical to TRBD2. CDR1 GTSNPN and CDR2 SVGIG come from the germline V gene (reference sequence). V lost 4 bases to trimming and J lost 5 bases; unmatched junction nucleotides: 2. The CDR3 runs 13 residues. The DNA for the CDR3 is TGTGCCTGGATCCTAGCGGGAGACAATGAGCAGTTCTTC. As protein: CAWILAGDNEQFF. The complete variable domain, with remaining parts taken from reference TRBV30 and TRBJ2-1, reads SQTIHQWPATLVQPVGSPLSLECTVEGTSNPNLYWYRQAAGRGLQLLFYSVGIGQISSEVPQNLSASRPQDRQFILSSKKLLLSDSGFYLCAWILAGDNEQFFGPGTRLTVL.

The V call is TRBV7-6, the J call TRBJ2-2; 8 nucleotides align to TRBD1. The CDR3 runs 19 residues. V shed 1 base and J 1 base; nucleotides not matched to a gene: 11. Germline CDR1 is SGHVS and CDR2 is FNYEAQ. The CDR3 sequence is CASSLVHFFGTGNTGELFF. CDR3 nucleotides: TGTGCCAGCAGCTTAGTTCACTTTTTTGGGACAGGGAACACCGGGGAGCTGTTTTTT.

V gene TRBV28 combines with J gene TRBJ2-7; 10 nucleotides align to TRBD2. Germline lookup yields CDR1 MDHEN and CDR2 SYDVKM. The CDR3 contains 13 residues. Trimming took 6 bases from V and 7 from J; bases not matched to a gene: 6. This CDR3 is CASRASGSFEQYF. CDR3 in DNA: TGTGCCAGCAGAGCTAGCGGGAGTTTTGAGCAGTACTTC.

This sequence joins TRBV11-1 and TRBJ1-1, with D perhaps TRBD1 (6 bases). Trimming took off 4 bases at V and 1 base at J, with 7 bases between the two ends. CDR1 is SGHAT and CDR2 is FQDESV in the germline V gene (reference sequence). The CDR3 sequence is 13 residues long. The CDR3 region has the DNA TGTGCCAGCAGCTGGGGGCAGAACACTGAAGCTTTCTTT. It translates to CASSWGQNTEAFF. The whole variable domain, filled in from reference TRBV11-1 and TRBJ1-1, reads EAEVAQSPRYKITEKSQAVAFWCDPISGHATLYWYRQILGQGPELLVQFQDESVVDDSQLPKDRFSAERLKGVDSTLKIQPAELGDSAMYLCASSWGQNTEAFFGQGTRLTVV.

This clone appeared a few times. The gene calls are TRBV11-1 and TRBJ2-1; 10 bases map to TRBD2. CDR1 is SGHAT, CDR2 FQDESV, per germline (reference sequence). With 1 base clipped from V and 3 bases from J, the junction kept 3 bases outside the gene matches. CDR3 length: 16 amino acids. The CDR3 spells CASSLDPSGSYNEQFF. The CDR3 DNA reads TGTGCCAGCAGCTTAGATCCTAGCGGGAGCTACAATGAGCAGTTCTTC.

The V and J genes are TRBV5-1 and TRBJ2-3; a possible D gene is TRBD2 (6 bases). Trimming took 2 bases from V and 2 from J, leaving 9 bases between them. CDR3 size: 14 residues. Germline V lookup: CDR1 SGHRS, CDR2 YFSETQ. CDR3 DNA: TGCGCCAGCAGCTTTAGCGGACCCACAGATACGCAGTATTTT. Protein sequence: CASSFSGPTDTQYF.

V and J are TRBV7-9 and TRBJ2-1, with 15 bases lining up with TRBD2. This CDR3 is built from 16 residues. J lost 8 bases, V lost 5 bases, and 7 bases had no gene match. CDR1 is SEHNR and CDR2 is FQNEAQ in the germline V gene (reference sequence). For the CDR3, the DNA is TGTGCCAGCAGCCCTGGACTAGCGGGAGGGCCGGATGAGCAGTTCTTC. Amino acids: CASSPGLAGGPDEQFF.

The chain is built from TRBV9 and TRBJ2-7, with TRBD2 matching 7 bases. This CDR3 spans 15 amino acids. Germline V CDR1 and CDR2: SGDLS, YYNGEE. Losses at the gene ends were 0 bases for V and 0 bases for J; bases not matched to a gene: 3. The CDR3 DNA reads TGTGCCAGCAGCGTAGCAGGCGGGAGCTCCTACGAGCAGTACTTC. Amino acids: CASSVAGGSSYEQYF.

The chain couples TRBV7-9 to TRBJ1-1; 9 bases align to TRBD1. The germline gives CDR1 SEHNR, CDR2 FQNEAQ (reference sequence). The CDR3 spans 16 residues. Trimming at V came to 1 base and at J to 4 bases, leaving 7 bases not matched to a gene. The CDR3 region has the DNA TGTGCCAGCAGCTTAGGGGGACAGGGAGGTGGCACTGAAGCTTTCTTT. Translating it yields CASSLGGQGGGTEAFF.

The chain joins TRBV4-1 to TRBJ2-7, with D uncertain. Germline CDR1 and CDR2: MGHRA and YSYEKL. The CDR3 is made up of 15 amino acids. Trimming left V 0 bases short and J 3 bases short, with 12 bases between. As DNA, the CDR3 is TGCGCCAGCAGCCAAGATCACCTGAGTGACTACGAGCAGTACTTC. It is translated as CASSQDHLSDYEQYF.

The chain links TRBV5-4 to TRBJ2-3; 11 nucleotides match TRBD2. The CDR3 is made up of 16 amino acids. Trimming took 4 bases from V and 2 from J; bases not matched to a gene: 6. The V gene's germline CDR1 is SGHNT and CDR2 YYREEE (reference sequence). CDR3: CASSGPGLADTDTQYF. The DNA for the CDR3 is TGTGCCAGCAGCGGGCCGGGACTAGCGGACACAGATACGCAGTATTTT.

The chain combines TRBV25-1 with TRBJ1-6; a weak D match, TRBD1 (5 bases). With 5 bases removed from V and 5 bases from J, the gap between germline ends came to 13 bases. The length of the CDR3 is 15 residues. Germline V gives CDR1 MGHDK, CDR2 SYGVNS. The chain's CDR3 is CASSTRGTDNSPLHF. In nucleotides, the CDR3 is TGTGCCAGCAGTACTCGTGGGACTGATAATTCACCCCTCCACTTT.

This chain connects TRBV28 to TRBJ1-1; 8 bases are a match to TRBD1. CDR3 length: 13 residues. Germline CDR1 reads MDHEN; CDR2 reads SYDVKM. The ends lost 5 bases at V and 3 bases at J; junction bases unmatched: 2. CDR3 residues: CASSAGGHTEAFF. In DNA form, the CDR3 reads TGTGCCAGCAGTGCAGGGGGCCACACTGAAGCTTTCTTT. Filled out from reference TRBV28 and TRBJ1-1, the complete variable domain reads DVKVTQSSRYLVKRTGEKVFLECVQDMDHENMFWYRQDPGLGLRLIYFSYDVKMKEKGDIPEGYSVSREKKERFSLILESASTNQTSMYLCASSAGGHTEAFFGQGTRLTVV.

The chain has TRBV5-3 and TRBJ1-4; no clear D gene. TRBV5-3 is noted as an ORF with a role that remains uncertain. Trimming cost V 5 bases and J 8 bases, with 4 bases left between them. The CDR3 covers 10 residues. CDR3 sequence: CARRLEKLFF. For the CDR3, the DNA is TGTGCCAGAAGACTAGAAAAACTGTTTTTT.

V usage is TRBV11-2 and J usage is TRBJ2-5; D is perhaps TRBD1 (6 bases). The closer fit of TRBJ2-7 to the DNA end suggests the J call may be wrong. The CDR3 covers 15 residues. Germline V CDR1 and CDR2: SGHAT, FQNNGV. The CDR3, as DNA: TGTGCCAGCAGCCAGATTCAGGGGCCCCCCTACGAGCAGTACTTC. Amino acid sequence: CASSQIQGPPYEQYF.

The V gene is TRBV30, the J gene TRBJ2-4; possible D gene TRBD2, 5 bases. The CDR3 is 14 residues long. Germline V lookup: CDR1 GTSNPN, CDR2 SVGIG (reference sequence). V shed 7 bases and J shed 0 bases, with 13 bases lying between them. CDR3 amino acids: CAFEGQLAKNIQYF. The DNA for the CDR3 is TGTGCCTTTGAGGGCCAACTAGCCAAAAACATTCAGTACTTC.

CDR3 nucleotide sequence: TGCGCCAGCAGCCCGCCCCGGGGGGCCGTAGAGACCCAGTACTTC. This codes for CASSPPRGAVETQYF. The chain has TRBV5-1 and TRBJ2-5; TRBD2 is a possible D gene (7 bases). This CDR3 region has 15 residues. Trimming pared 4 bases from V and 4 bases from J, leaving 17 bases between. CDR1 and CDR2 (germline): SGHRS, YFSETQ.

The chain is built from TRBV2 and TRBJ1-5, with TRBD1 as a possible D gene (5 bases). The CDR3 loop spans 14 amino acids. V lost 6 bases to trimming and J lost 4 bases, with 13 bases between them. The germline gives CDR1 SNHLY, CDR2 FYNNEI. The CDR3: CASRAGRGNQPQHF. The CDR3 nucleotides are TGTGCCAGCAGGGCGGGACGAGGGAATCAGCCCCAGCATTTT.

The table lists this clone with a few counts. The genes are TRBV27 and TRBJ2-7, with a weak D call TRBD1 (6 bases). The germline V gene encodes CDR1 MNHEY and CDR2 SMNVEV (reference sequence). This CDR3 spans 14 amino acids. V was cut by 6 bases and J by 3 bases, with 15 bases left in between. DNA for the CDR3: TGTGCCAGCAGCCTACAGGGCGCCAACTACGAGCAGTACTTC. It translates to CASSLQGANYEQYF.

This sequence joins TRBV9 and TRBJ2-1; 9 positions match TRBD1. Germline CDR1 is SGDLS and CDR2 is YYNGEE. Trimming took 1 base from V and 6 from J; bases not matched to a gene: 14. The length of the CDR3 is 18 residues. For the CDR3, the DNA is TGTGCCAGCAGCGTATACCTGGGGGGACAGGGAGAAAGCAATGAGCAGTTCTTC. Protein: CASSVYLGGQGESNEQFF.

The chain uses TRBV4-3 and TRBJ2-3; 12 nucleotides agree with TRBD1. V lost 8 bases to trimming and J lost 0 bases; unmatched junction nucleotides: 18. The CDR3 is 20 residues long. Germline V CDR1 and CDR2: LGHNA, YSLEER. The CDR3, as DNA: TGCGCCAGCCAATCCTCCCCCGGGACAGGGGGCACCCCGAGCACAGATACGCAGTATTTT. Residues: CASQSSPGTGGTPSTDTQYF.

The chain combines TRBV27 with TRBJ1-1; TRBD1 aligns across 7 bases. CDR3 length equals 14 residues. With V trimmed by 1 base and J by 5 bases, 4 bases remained unmatched. The germline V gene encodes CDR1 MNHEY and CDR2 SMNVEV (reference sequence). This CDR3 reads CASSLLNRGTEAFF. Here the CDR3 DNA reads TGTGCCAGCAGTTTATTAAACAGGGGAACTGAAGCTTTCTTT.

This rearrangement joins TRBV2 to TRBJ2-5, with D tentatively TRBD1 (5 bases). This CDR3 has 16 amino acids. Germline CDR1 SNHLY, CDR2 FYNNEI. V was clipped by 2 bases and J by 3 bases, with 16 bases between them. The chain's CDR3 is CASSERGRRAEETQYF. CDR3 bases: TGTGCCAGCAGTGAAAGGGGTCGAAGGGCAGAAGAGACCCAGTACTTC.

As DNA, the CDR3 is TGTGCCAGTAGCCGAGGGGGATGGGAGCTGTTTTTT. Protein: CASSRGGWELFF. This chain joins TRBV19 and TRBJ2-2; tentative D call: TRBD1 (6 bases). Per the germline V gene, CDR1 is LNHDA and CDR2 is SQIVND (reference sequence). The V end lost 6 bases, the J end lost 9 bases, and 11 bases lay between the germline ends. The length of the CDR3 is 12 residues.

The chain recombines TRBV18 with TRBJ2-3; maybe TRBD1 (5 bases). Germline values: CDR1 KGHSH, CDR2 LQKENI. The CDR3 runs to 15 residues. Trimming took off 3 bases at V and 4 bases at J, with 14 bases between the two ends. The CDR3 sequence: CASSPLGQFADTQYF. As DNA, the CDR3 is TGTGCCAGCTCACCCCTCGGACAATTCGCAGATACGCAGTATTTT.

The chain is built from TRBV6-6 and TRBJ2-4; D is ambiguous. The CDR3 has 12 amino acids. Trimming pared 11 bases from V and 0 bases from J, leaving 8 bases between. Germline values: CDR1 MNHNY, CDR2 SVGAGI (reference sequence). The chain's CDR3 is CASGIAKNIQYF. In DNA form, the CDR3 reads TGTGCCTCAGGAATAGCCAAAAACATTCAGTACTTC.